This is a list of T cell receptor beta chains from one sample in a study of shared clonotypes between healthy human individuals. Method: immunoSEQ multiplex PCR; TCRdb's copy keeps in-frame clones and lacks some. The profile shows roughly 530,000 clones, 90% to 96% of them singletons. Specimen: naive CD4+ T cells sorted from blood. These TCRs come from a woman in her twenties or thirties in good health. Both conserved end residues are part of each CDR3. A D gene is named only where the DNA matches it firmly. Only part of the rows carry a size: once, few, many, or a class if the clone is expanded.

cdr3_aa: CASSQAGQLSYEQYF
cdr3_nt: TGCGCCAGCAGCCAAGCGGGACAGCTATCCTACGAGCAGTACTTC
clone_size: once
j_call: TRBJ2-7
d_call: TRBD1
v_call: TRBV4-1

cdr3_aa: CASRGNLYQPQHF
cdr3_nt: TGTGCCAGCAGGGGGAATTTGTATCAGCCCCAGCATTTT
clone_size: .
j_call: TRBJ1-5
d_call: .
v_call: TRBV6-1

cdr3_aa: CASSLAGSPEAFF
cdr3_nt: TGTGCCAGCAGCTTGGCAGGGTCCCCTGAAGCTTTCTTT
clone_size: .
j_call: TRBJ1-1
d_call: .
v_call: TRBV5-5

cdr3_aa: CASSKIGAAYNEQFF
cdr3_nt: TGTGCCAGCAGCAAGATCGGGGCAGCCTACAATGAGCAGTTCTTC
clone_size: .
j_call: TRBJ2-1
d_call: .
v_call: TRBV11-3

cdr3_aa: CASSDSGGTQYF
cdr3_nt: TGTGCCAGCAGTGACTCGGGCGGGACCCAGTACTTC
clone_size: .
j_call: TRBJ2-5
d_call: .
v_call: TRBV6-4

cdr3_aa: CASSADRNEQYF
cdr3_nt: TGCGCCAGCAGCGCCGACAGGAATGAGCAGTACTTC
clone_size: .
j_call: TRBJ2-7
d_call: .
v_call: TRBV5-1

cdr3_aa: CASSLGSKVGNTGELFF
cdr3_nt: TGCGCCAGCAGCTTGGGCAGCAAGGTGGGAAACACCGGGGAGCTGTTTTTT
clone_size: .
j_call: TRBJ2-2
d_call: .
v_call: TRBV5-1

cdr3_aa: CASSQRLRNGGYTF
cdr3_nt: TGCGCCAGCAGCCAACGACTCCGAAATGGTGGCTACACCTTC
clone_size: .
j_call: TRBJ1-2
d_call: .
v_call: TRBV4-1

cdr3_aa: CASSRHSGSQDEQYF
cdr3_nt: TGTGCCAGCAGCCGCCATAGCGGGAGCCAGGACGAGCAGTACTTC
clone_size: .
j_call: TRBJ2-7
d_call: TRBD2
v_call: TRBV7-9

cdr3_aa: CASSLLAGNEQYF
cdr3_nt: TGTGCCAGCAGCTTACTAGCGGGAAACGAGCAGTACTTC
clone_size: .
j_call: TRBJ2-7
d_call: TRBD2
v_call: TRBV7-9

cdr3_aa: CATGDHYSSYGYTF
cdr3_nt: TGTGCCACCGGGGATCATTACAGTTCCTATGGCTACACCTTC
clone_size: .
j_call: TRBJ1-2
d_call: .
v_call: TRBV28

cdr3_aa: CASSLEDGVQYF
cdr3_nt: TGTGCCAGCAGTTTAGAGGACGGGGTTCAGTACTTC
clone_size: .
j_call: TRBJ2-4
d_call: .
v_call: TRBV28

cdr3_aa: CASSLDLYEQYF
cdr3_nt: TGTGCCAGCAGTTTGGACCTCTACGAGCAGTACTTC
clone_size: .
j_call: TRBJ2-7
d_call: .
v_call: TRBV28

cdr3_aa: CASSLLTGSGNTIYF
cdr3_nt: TGTGCCAGCAGCTTGTTGACAGGCTCTGGAAACACCATATATTTT
clone_size: .
j_call: TRBJ1-3
d_call: .
v_call: TRBV11-2

cdr3_aa: CASSRGPPGDEQFF
cdr3_nt: TGTGCCAGCTCACGGGGGCCGCCAGGCGATGAGCAGTTCTTC
clone_size: .
j_call: TRBJ2-1
d_call: .
v_call: TRBV18

cdr3_aa: CASSPSVIFPGLSRGGNTIYF
cdr3_nt: TGTGCCAGCTCACCATCGGTGATCTTTCCGGGACTTTCTCGCGGCGGAAACACCATATATTTT
clone_size: once
j_call: TRBJ1-3
d_call: .
v_call: TRBV18

cdr3_aa: CASSPVWGSMGMNTEAFF
cdr3_nt: TGCGCCAGCAGCCCCGTTTGGGGGAGTATGGGCATGAACACTGAAGCTTTCTTT
clone_size: once
j_call: TRBJ1-1
d_call: .
v_call: TRBV5-1

cdr3_aa: CVRSFVTGTNTEAFF
cdr3_nt: TGTGTCAGAAGCTTCGTAACAGGGACGAACACTGAAGCTTTCTTT
clone_size: .
j_call: TRBJ1-1
d_call: .
v_call: TRBV7-5

cdr3_aa: CASSQGLAGGVEQFF
cdr3_nt: TGCGCCAGCAGCCAAGGACTAGCGGGAGGGGTTGAGCAGTTCTTC
clone_size: .
j_call: TRBJ2-1
d_call: TRBD2
v_call: TRBV4-1

cdr3_aa: CASSPNRGQTDTQYF
cdr3_nt: TGTGCCAGCAGCCCAAACAGGGGGCAAACAGATACGCAGTATTTT
clone_size: .
j_call: TRBJ2-3
d_call: TRBD1
v_call: TRBV7-9

cdr3_aa: CAISPGSQAGELFF
cdr3_nt: TGTGCCATCAGTCCCGGGAGCCAGGCCGGGGAGCTGTTTTTT
clone_size: .
j_call: TRBJ2-2
d_call: .
v_call: TRBV10-3

cdr3_aa: CASRKGTGNQPQHF
cdr3_nt: TGTGCCAGTAGAAAGGGTACAGGGAATCAGCCCCAGCATTTT
clone_size: .
j_call: TRBJ1-5
d_call: .
v_call: TRBV19

cdr3_aa: CASSYQDSSYNEQFF
cdr3_nt: TGTGCCAGCAGTTACCAGGACAGTTCCTACAATGAGCAGTTCTTC
clone_size: .
j_call: TRBJ2-1
d_call: .
v_call: TRBV6-5

cdr3_aa: CASSQPDRTYEQYF
cdr3_nt: TGCGCCAGCAGTCAACCTGACAGAACCTACGAGCAGTACTTC
clone_size: .
j_call: TRBJ2-7
d_call: .
v_call: TRBV23-1

cdr3_aa: CASSFATGVNTEAFF
cdr3_nt: TGCGCCAGCAGCTTCGCCACAGGGGTAAACACTGAAGCTTTCTTT
clone_size: few
j_call: TRBJ1-1
d_call: TRBD1
v_call: TRBV5-1

cdr3_aa: CASSFGGQGAGYEQYF
cdr3_nt: TGTGCCAGCAGTTTTGGGGGACAGGGGGCTGGGTACGAGCAGTACTTC
clone_size: .
j_call: TRBJ2-7
d_call: TRBD1
v_call: TRBV28

cdr3_aa: CASKGPSSYNEQFF
cdr3_nt: TGCGCCAGCAAAGGGCCAAGCTCCTACAATGAGCAGTTCTTC
clone_size: once
j_call: TRBJ2-1
d_call: .
v_call: TRBV5-1

cdr3_aa: CASSPWLDRGALGNTIYF
cdr3_nt: TGTGCCAGCAGCCCCTGGCTGGACAGGGGAGCCCTAGGAAACACCATATATTTT
clone_size: .
j_call: TRBJ1-3
d_call: TRBD1
v_call: TRBV5-5

cdr3_aa: CASSIRRTGTTKGEQYF
cdr3_nt: TGTGCCAGCAGCATCCGCCGTACAGGGACTACCAAGGGGGAGCAGTACTTC
clone_size: .
j_call: TRBJ2-7
d_call: .
v_call: TRBV7-8

cdr3_aa: CSVWGALGSEAFF
cdr3_nt: TGCAGCGTGTGGGGGGCGCTAGGGTCTGAAGCTTTCTTT
clone_size: .
j_call: TRBJ1-1
d_call: .
v_call: TRBV29-1

cdr3_aa: CATQQSAEKKLFF
cdr3_nt: TGTGCCACCCAGCAGTCGGCCGAGAAAAAACTGTTTTTT
clone_size: .
j_call: TRBJ1-4
d_call: .
v_call: TRBV28

cdr3_aa: CASSSPSGGSYEQYF
cdr3_nt: TGTGCCAGCAGTTCCCCGTCAGGGGGTTCTTACGAGCAGTACTTC
clone_size: .
j_call: TRBJ2-7
d_call: TRBD1
v_call: TRBV28

cdr3_aa: CASSIGVAGRDEQYF
cdr3_nt: TGTGCCAGTAGTATAGGTGTGGCGGGACGCGACGAGCAGTACTTC
clone_size: .
j_call: TRBJ2-7
d_call: .
v_call: TRBV19

cdr3_aa: CASSTGSGANVLTF
cdr3_nt: TGTGCCAGCAGTACAGGGTCCGGGGCCAACGTCCTGACTTTC
clone_size: .
j_call: TRBJ2-6
d_call: .
v_call: TRBV6-4

cdr3_aa: CASSWTGGGNTIYF
cdr3_nt: TGTGCCAGCAGCTGGACAGGGGGCGGAAACACCATATATTTT
clone_size: .
j_call: TRBJ1-3
d_call: TRBD1
v_call: TRBV5-4

cdr3_aa: CASKRTPGSGANVLTF
cdr3_nt: TGTGCCAGCAAAAGGACCCCAGGGTCTGGGGCCAACGTCCTGACTTTC
clone_size: .
j_call: TRBJ2-6
d_call: .
v_call: TRBV6-6

cdr3_aa: CASSFPPLGLQETQYF
cdr3_nt: TGTGCCAGCAGCTTTCCCCCCCTGGGCCTACAAGAGACCCAGTACTTC
clone_size: .
j_call: TRBJ2-5
d_call: .
v_call: TRBV11-1

cdr3_aa: CASSLWGTSGRDTGELFF
cdr3_nt: TGTGCCAGCAGTTTATGGGGGACTAGCGGGAGGGACACCGGGGAGCTGTTTTTT
clone_size: few
j_call: TRBJ2-2
d_call: TRBD2
v_call: TRBV28

cdr3_aa: CASSIPGQGFNQPQHF
cdr3_nt: TGTGCCAGCAGTATACCGGGACAGGGTTTCAATCAGCCCCAGCATTTT
clone_size: .
j_call: TRBJ1-5
d_call: TRBD1
v_call: TRBV28

cdr3_aa: CASSFSDSYNEQFF
cdr3_nt: TGTGCCAGCAGTTTTAGCGACTCCTACAATGAGCAGTTCTTC
clone_size: .
j_call: TRBJ2-1
d_call: .
v_call: TRBV6-5

cdr3_aa: CASIEGSEAFF
cdr3_nt: TGTGCCAGTATCGAGGGATCTGAAGCTTTCTTT
clone_size: .
j_call: TRBJ1-1
d_call: .
v_call: TRBV19

cdr3_aa: CASREEPADTQYF
cdr3_nt: TGTGCCAGTAGAGAGGAACCCGCAGATACGCAGTATTTT
clone_size: .
j_call: TRBJ2-3
d_call: .
v_call: TRBV19

cdr3_aa: CASSTNRDRVSYEQYF
cdr3_nt: TGTGCCAGCAGTACGAACCGGGACAGGGTATCCTACGAGCAGTACTTC
clone_size: .
j_call: TRBJ2-7
d_call: TRBD1
v_call: TRBV27

cdr3_aa: CASVRGGYSNQPQHF
cdr3_nt: TGTGCCAGCGTACGAGGGGGTTATAGCAATCAGCCCCAGCATTTT
clone_size: .
j_call: TRBJ1-5
d_call: .
v_call: TRBV5-4

cdr3_aa: CASRTGLNPVGYTF
cdr3_nt: TGTGCCAGCAGGACTGGACTCAACCCGGTTGGCTACACCTTC
clone_size: .
j_call: TRBJ1-2
d_call: .
v_call: TRBV2

cdr3_aa: CASSYEPPGGVDAFF
cdr3_nt: TGTGCCAGCAGTTACGAGCCCCCAGGGGGCGTGGATGCTTTCTTT
clone_size: .
j_call: TRBJ1-1
d_call: TRBD1
v_call: TRBV6-6

cdr3_aa: CATSSRQGTYEQYF
cdr3_nt: TGTGCCACCAGCAGTAGACAGGGAACCTACGAGCAGTACTTC
clone_size: .
j_call: TRBJ2-7
d_call: TRBD1
v_call: TRBV15

cdr3_aa: CASSLALGGPSYEQYF
cdr3_nt: TGTGCCAGCAGCTTAGCCTTGGGGGGGCCCTCCTACGAGCAGTACTTC
clone_size: .
j_call: TRBJ2-7
d_call: .
v_call: TRBV7-9

cdr3_aa: CAWSRGRTSNTGELFF
cdr3_nt: TGTGCCTGGAGCCGGGGTAGGACCTCGAACACCGGGGAGCTGTTTTTT
clone_size: .
j_call: TRBJ2-2
d_call: .
v_call: TRBV30

cdr3_aa: CASSFPVQDEQFF
cdr3_nt: TGCGCCAGCAGCTTCCCGGTTCAGGATGAGCAGTTCTTC
clone_size: .
j_call: TRBJ2-1
d_call: .
v_call: TRBV5-1

cdr3_aa: CASSLAGGYYNEQFF
cdr3_nt: TGTGCCAGCAGCTTAGCAGGGGGCTACTACAATGAGCAGTTCTTC
clone_size: .
j_call: TRBJ2-1
d_call: TRBD1
v_call: TRBV7-9

cdr3_aa: CASSKDRGKYEQYF
cdr3_nt: TGTGCCAGCAGTAAGGACAGGGGTAAATACGAGCAGTACTTC
clone_size: .
j_call: TRBJ2-7
d_call: TRBD1
v_call: TRBV6-1

cdr3_aa: CAGATMGTYNEQFF
cdr3_nt: TGTGCCGGCGCAACTATGGGAACCTACAATGAGCAGTTCTTC
clone_size: .
j_call: TRBJ2-1
d_call: .
v_call: TRBV2